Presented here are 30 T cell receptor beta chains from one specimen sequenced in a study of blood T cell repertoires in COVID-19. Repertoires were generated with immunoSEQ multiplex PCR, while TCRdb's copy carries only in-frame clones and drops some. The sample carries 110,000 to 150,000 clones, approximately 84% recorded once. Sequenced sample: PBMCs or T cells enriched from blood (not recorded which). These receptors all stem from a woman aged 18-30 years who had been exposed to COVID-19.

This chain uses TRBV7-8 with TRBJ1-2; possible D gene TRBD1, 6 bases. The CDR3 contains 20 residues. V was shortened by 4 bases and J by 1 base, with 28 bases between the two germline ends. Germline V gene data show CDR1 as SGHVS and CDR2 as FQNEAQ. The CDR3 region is CASSYRPGQPAFTFNYGYTF. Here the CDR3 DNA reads TGTGCCAGCAGCTACCGGCCGGGACAACCTGCTTTCACTTTTAACTATGGCTACACCTTC.

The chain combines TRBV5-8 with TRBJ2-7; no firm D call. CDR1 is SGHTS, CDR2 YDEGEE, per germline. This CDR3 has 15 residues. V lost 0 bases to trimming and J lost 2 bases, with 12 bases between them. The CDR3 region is CASSLGTVPTYEQYF. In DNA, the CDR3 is TGTGCCAGCAGCTTGGGAACAGTTCCGACCTACGAGCAGTACTTC.

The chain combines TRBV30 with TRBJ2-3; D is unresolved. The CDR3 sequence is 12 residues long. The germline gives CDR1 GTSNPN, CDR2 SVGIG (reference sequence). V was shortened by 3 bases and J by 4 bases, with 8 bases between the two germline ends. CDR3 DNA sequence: TGTGCCTGGAGGTCTTCGGCAGATACGCAGTATTTT. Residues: CAWRSSADTQYF.

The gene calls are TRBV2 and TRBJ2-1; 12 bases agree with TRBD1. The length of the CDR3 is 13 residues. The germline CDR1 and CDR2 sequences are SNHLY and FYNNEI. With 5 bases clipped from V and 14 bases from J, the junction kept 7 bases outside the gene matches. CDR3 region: CASSIQGTGGEFF. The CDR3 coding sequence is TGTGCCAGCAGTATACAGGGGACAGGGGGCGAGTTCTTC.

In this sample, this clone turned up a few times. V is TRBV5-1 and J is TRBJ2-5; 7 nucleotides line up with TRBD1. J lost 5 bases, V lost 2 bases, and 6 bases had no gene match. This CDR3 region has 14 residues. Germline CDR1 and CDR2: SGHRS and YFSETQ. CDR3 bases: TGCGCCAGCAGCTTACAGGGGTTGCGGGAGACCCAGTACTTC. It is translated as CASSLQGLRETQYF.

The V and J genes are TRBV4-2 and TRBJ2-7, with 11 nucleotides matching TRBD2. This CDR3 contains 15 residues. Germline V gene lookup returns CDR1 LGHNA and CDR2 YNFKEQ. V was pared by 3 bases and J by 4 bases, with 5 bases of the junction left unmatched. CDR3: CASSHTGTSGYEQYF. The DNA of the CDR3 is TGTGCCAGCAGCCACACCGGGACTAGCGGATACGAGCAGTACTTC.

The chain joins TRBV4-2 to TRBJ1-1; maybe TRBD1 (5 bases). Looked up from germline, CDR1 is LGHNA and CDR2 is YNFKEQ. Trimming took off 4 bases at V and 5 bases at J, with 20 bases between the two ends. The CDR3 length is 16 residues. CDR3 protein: CASSPGASGGRTEAFF. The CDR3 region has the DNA TGTGCCAGCAGCCCCGGGGCATCCGGGGGGAGAACTGAAGCTTTCTTT.

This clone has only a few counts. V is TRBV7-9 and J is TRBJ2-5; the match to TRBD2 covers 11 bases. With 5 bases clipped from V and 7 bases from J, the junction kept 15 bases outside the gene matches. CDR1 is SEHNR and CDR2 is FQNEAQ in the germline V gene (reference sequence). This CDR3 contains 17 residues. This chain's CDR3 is CASSELAGDSLTGTQYF. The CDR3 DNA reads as TGTGCCAGCAGCGAACTAGCGGGAGACTCCCTCACAGGGACCCAGTACTTC.

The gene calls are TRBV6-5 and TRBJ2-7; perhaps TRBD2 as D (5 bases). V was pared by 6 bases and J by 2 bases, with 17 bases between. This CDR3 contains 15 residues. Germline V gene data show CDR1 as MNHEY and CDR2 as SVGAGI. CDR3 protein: CASSGGLQRTYEQYF. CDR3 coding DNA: TGTGCCAGCAGCGGCGGACTTCAACGTACCTACGAGCAGTACTTC.

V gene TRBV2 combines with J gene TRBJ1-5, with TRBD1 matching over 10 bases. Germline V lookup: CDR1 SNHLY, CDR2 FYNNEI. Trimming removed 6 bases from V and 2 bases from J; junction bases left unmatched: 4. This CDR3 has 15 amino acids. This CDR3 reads CASRGQGVGNQPQHF. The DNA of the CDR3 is TGTGCCAGCAGAGGACAGGGGGTGGGCAATCAGCCCCAGCATTTT.

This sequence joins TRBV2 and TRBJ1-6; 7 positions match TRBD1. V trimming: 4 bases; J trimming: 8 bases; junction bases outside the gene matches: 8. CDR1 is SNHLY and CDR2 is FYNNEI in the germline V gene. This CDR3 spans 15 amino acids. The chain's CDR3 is CASSGSTGAHSPLHF. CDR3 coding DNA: TGTGCCAGCAGTGGATCAACAGGGGCTCATTCACCCCTCCACTTT.

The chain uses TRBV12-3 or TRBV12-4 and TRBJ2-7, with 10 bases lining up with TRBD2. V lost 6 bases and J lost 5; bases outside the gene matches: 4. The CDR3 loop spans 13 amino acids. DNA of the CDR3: TGTGCCAGCAGAAGCGGGAGGGCCAACGAGCAGTACTTC. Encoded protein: CASRSGRANEQYF.

The CDR3 spells CASRPTGTGASGANVLTF. Written as DNA, the CDR3 is TGCGCCAGCAGACCGACCGGGACAGGCGCCTCTGGGGCCAACGTCCTGACTTTC. The genes are TRBV4-1 and TRBJ2-6, with 8 nucleotides matching TRBD1. CDR3 size: 18 residues. After removal of 6 bases from V and 0 bases from J, the junction contained 10 bases not matched to a gene. The germline CDR1 and CDR2 sequences are MGHRA and YSYEKL.

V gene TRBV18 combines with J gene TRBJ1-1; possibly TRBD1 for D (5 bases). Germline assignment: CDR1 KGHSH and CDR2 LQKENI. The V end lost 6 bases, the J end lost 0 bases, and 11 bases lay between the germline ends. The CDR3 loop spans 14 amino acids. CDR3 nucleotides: TGTGCCAGCTCCACAGGACGGTTGAACACTGAAGCTTTCTTT. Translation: CASSTGRLNTEAFF.

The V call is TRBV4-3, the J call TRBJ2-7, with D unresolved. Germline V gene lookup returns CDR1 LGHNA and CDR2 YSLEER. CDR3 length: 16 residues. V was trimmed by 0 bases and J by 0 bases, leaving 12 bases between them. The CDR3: CASSQDEGTGSYEQYF. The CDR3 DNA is TGCGCCAGCAGCCAAGATGAAGGCACGGGCTCCTACGAGCAGTACTTC.

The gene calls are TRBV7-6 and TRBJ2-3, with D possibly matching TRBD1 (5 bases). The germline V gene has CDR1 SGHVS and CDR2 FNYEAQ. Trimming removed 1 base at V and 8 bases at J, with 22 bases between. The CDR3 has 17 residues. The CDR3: CASSLVSPQLVQGTQYF. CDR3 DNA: TGTGCCAGCAGCTTAGTATCTCCGCAGTTGGTTCAGGGTACGCAGTATTTT.

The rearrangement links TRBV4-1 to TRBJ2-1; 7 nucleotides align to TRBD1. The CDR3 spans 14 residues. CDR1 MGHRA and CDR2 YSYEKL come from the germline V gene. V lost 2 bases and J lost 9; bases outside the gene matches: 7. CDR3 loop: CASSQPKDRSEQFF. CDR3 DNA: TGCGCCAGCAGCCAACCCAAGGACAGGAGTGAGCAGTTCTTC.

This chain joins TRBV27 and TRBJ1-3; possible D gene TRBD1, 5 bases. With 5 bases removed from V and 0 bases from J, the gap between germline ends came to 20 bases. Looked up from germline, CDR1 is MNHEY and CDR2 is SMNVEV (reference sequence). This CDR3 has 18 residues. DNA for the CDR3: TGTGCCAGCAGTCCTAGCGTGGAGGGGCCGAGCTCTGGAAACACCATATATTTT. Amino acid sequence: CASSPSVEGPSSGNTIYF.

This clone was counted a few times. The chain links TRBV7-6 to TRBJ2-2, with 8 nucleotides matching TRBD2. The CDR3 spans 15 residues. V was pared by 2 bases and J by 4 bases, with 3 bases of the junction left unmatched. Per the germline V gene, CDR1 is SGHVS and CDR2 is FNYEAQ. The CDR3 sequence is CASSLSGGITGELFF. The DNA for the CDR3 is TGTGCCAGCAGCTTATCGGGAGGGATCACCGGGGAGCTGTTTTTT.

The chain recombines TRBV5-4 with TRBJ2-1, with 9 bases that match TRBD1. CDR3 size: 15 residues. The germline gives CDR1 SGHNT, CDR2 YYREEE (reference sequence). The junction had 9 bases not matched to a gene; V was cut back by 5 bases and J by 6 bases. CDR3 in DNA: TGTGCCAGCAGTCGAGATCCGACAGGGGGCAATGAGCAGTTCTTC. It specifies CASSRDPTGGNEQFF.

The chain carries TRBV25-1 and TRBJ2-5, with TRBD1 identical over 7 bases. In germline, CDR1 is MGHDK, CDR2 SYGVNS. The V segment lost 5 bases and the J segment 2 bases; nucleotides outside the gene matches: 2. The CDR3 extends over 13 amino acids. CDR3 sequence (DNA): TGTGCCAGCAGTTCAGGGGGACAAGAGACCCAGTACTTC. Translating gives CASSSGGQETQYF.

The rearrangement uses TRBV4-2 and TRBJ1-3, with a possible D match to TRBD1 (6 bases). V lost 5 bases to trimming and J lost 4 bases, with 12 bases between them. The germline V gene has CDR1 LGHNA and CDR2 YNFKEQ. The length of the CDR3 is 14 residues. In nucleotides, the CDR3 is TGTGCCAGCAGCTACAGGACAGCCGGAAACACCATATATTTT. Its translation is CASSYRTAGNTIYF.

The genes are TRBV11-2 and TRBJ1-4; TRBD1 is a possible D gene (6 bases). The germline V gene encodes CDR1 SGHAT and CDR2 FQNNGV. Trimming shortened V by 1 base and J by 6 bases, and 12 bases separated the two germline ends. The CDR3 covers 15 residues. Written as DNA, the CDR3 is TGTGCCAGCAGCTTAGTAGGGGGGGTCGATGAAAAACTGTTTTTT. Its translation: CASSLVGGVDEKLFF. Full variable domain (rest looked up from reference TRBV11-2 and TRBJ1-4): EAGVAQSPRYKIIEKRQSVAFWCNPISGHATLYWYQQILGQGPKLLIQFQNNGVVDDSQLPKDRFSAERLKGVDSTLKIQPAKLEDSAVYLCASSLVGGVDEKLFFGSGTQLSVL.

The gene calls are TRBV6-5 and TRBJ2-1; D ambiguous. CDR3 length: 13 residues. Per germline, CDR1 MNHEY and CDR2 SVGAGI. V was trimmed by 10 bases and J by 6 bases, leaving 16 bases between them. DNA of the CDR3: TGTGCCATCGAGATCCCTTTTCGCAATGAGCAGTTCTTC. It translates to CAIEIPFRNEQFF.

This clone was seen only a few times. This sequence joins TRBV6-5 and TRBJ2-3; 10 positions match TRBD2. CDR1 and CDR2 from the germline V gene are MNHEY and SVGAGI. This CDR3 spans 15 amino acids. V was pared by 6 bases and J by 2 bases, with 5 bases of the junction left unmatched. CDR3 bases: TGTGCCAGCAGAGGACTAGCGGATCACACAGATACGCAGTATTTT. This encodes CASRGLADHTDTQYF.

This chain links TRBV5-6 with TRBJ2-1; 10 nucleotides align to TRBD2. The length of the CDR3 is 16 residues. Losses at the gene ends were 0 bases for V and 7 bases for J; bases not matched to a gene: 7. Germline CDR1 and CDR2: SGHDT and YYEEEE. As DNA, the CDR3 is TGTGCCAGCAGCTTGGGGCTAGCGGGAGTGGCAAATGAGCAGTTCTTC. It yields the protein CASSLGLAGVANEQFF.

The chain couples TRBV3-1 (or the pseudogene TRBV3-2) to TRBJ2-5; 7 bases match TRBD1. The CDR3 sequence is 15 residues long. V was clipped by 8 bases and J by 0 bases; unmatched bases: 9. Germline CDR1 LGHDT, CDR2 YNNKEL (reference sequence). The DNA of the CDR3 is TGTGCCAGCCCGCAATTAACAGGGGACCAAGAGACCCAGTACTTC. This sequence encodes CASPQLTGDQETQYF.

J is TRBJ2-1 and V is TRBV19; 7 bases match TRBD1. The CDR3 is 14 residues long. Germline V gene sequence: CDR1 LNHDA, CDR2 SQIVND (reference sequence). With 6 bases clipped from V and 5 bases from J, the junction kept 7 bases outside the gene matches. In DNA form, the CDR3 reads TGTGCCAGTAGGAACCGGGACAGCAACAATGAGCAGTTCTTC. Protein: CASRNRDSNNEQFF.

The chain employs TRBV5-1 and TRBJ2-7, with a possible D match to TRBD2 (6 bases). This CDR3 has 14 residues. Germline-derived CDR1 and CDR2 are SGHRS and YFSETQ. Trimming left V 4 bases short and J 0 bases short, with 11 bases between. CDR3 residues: CASSRRGNSYEQYF. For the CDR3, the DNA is TGCGCCAGCAGCCGGCGCGGGAACTCCTACGAGCAGTACTTC.

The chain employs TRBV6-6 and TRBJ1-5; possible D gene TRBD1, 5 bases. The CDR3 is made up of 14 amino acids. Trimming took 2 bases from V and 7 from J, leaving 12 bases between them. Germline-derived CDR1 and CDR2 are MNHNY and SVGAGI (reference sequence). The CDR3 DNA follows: TGTGCCAGCAGTTACAGGGGTGGAGTCCAGCCCCAGCATTTT. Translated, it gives CASSYRGGVQPQHF.